This T cell receptor (beta chain) was captured in a study of Graves' ophthalmopathy and Graves' hyperthyroidism. Study-level findings and limits: Using 13 signatures, a model distinguished ophthalmopathy from stable hyperthyroidism, reaching 87.88% sensitivity and over 65% specificity.

In this sample, this clonotype turned up many times. What it binds is unknown. A much larger clone is a single base away; this may be a read error. TCR beta CDR3 regions were amplified from RNA transcripts. First-round RT-PCR employed HTBI primers, with a second-round multiplex PCR after it. TCRdb passed the multiplex PCR reads through MiXCR, listing each CDR3 protein once. The table records under 400,000 distinct CDR3 sequences, around a sixth of them present only once. Diagnosis relied on clinical symptoms, serum thyroxine, TRAb, thyroid ultrasound and orbital computed tomography. Germline loops: CDR1 MGHDK, CDR2 SYGVNS. CDR3 length: 11 residues.

Specimen: peripheral blood. The V gene is TRBV25-1, the J gene TRBJ2-7, with unresolved D. This clonotype was sampled from an adult man with Graves' ophthalmopathy. DNA of the CDR3: TGTGCCAGCAGTGAATCCTCCGAGCAGTACTTC. Translation gives CASSESSEQYF.